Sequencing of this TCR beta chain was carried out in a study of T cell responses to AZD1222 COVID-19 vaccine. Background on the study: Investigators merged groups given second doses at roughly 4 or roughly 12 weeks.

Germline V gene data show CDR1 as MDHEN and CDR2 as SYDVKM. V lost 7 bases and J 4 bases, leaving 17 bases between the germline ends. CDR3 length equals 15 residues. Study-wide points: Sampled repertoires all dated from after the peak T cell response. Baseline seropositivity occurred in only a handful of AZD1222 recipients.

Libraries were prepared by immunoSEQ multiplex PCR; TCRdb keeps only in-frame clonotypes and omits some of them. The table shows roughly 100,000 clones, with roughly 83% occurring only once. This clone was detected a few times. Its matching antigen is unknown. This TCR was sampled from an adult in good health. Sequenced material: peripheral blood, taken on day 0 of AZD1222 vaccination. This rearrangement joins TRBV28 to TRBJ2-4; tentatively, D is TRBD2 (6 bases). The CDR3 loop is CASNRRGEIKNIQYF. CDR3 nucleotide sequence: TGTGCCAGCAACAGGAGGGGAGAAATAAAAAACATTCAGTACTTC.